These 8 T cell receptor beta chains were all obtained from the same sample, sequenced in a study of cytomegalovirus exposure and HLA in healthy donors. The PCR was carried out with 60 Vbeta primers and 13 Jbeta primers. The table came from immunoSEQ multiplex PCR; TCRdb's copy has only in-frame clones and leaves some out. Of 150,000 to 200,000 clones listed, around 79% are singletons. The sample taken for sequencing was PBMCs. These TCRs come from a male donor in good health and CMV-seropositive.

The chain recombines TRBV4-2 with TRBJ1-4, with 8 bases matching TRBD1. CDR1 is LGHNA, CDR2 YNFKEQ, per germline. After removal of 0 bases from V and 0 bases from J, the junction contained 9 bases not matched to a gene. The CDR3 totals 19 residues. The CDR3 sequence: CASSQDHRTGTSTNEKLFF. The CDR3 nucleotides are TGTGCCAGCAGCCAAGATCACAGGACAGGGACTTCAACTAATGAAAAACTGTTTTTT.

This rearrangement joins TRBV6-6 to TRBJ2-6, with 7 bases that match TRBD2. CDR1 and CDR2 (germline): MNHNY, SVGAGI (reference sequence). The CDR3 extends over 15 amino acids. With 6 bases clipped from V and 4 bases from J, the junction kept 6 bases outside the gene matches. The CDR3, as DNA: TGTGCCAGCAGACTACTAGCGACCGGGGCCAACGTCCTGACTTTC. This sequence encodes CASRLLATGANVLTF.

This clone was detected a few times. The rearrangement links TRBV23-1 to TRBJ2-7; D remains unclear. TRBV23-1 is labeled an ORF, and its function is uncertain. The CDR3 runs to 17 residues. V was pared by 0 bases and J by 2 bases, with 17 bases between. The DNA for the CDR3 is TGCGCCAGCAGTCAATCCGGAGAGTCGAGGTTCACCTACGAGCAGTACTTC. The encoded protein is CASSQSGESRFTYEQYF.

The CDR3 here is CASSPQGAGLEQYF. The DNA for the CDR3 is TGTGCCAGCTCACCACAGGGGGCGGGTCTCGAGCAGTACTTC. The rearrangement uses TRBV18 and TRBJ2-7; 7 bases fit TRBD1. This CDR3 spans 14 amino acids. Germline-derived CDR1 and CDR2 are KGHSH and LQKENI. V shed 1 base and J 6 bases; nucleotides not matched to a gene: 6.

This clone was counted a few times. The CDR3 DNA is TGTGCCAGCAGTCTAACTGAAGCTTTCTTT. Translation: CASSLTEAFF. V and J are TRBV6-6 and TRBJ1-1; D unclear. The CDR3 is 10 amino acids. The germline V gene encodes CDR1 MNHNY and CDR2 SVGAGI (reference sequence). Trimming removed 5 bases from V and 5 bases from J, with 3 bases in between.

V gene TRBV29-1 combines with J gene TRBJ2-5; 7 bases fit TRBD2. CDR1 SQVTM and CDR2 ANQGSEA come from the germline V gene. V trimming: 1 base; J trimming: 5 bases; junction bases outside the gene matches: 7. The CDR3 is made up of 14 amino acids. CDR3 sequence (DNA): TGCAGCGTTGAAGTTATCGGGGGGAGGGAGACCCAGTACTTC. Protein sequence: CSVEVIGGRETQYF.

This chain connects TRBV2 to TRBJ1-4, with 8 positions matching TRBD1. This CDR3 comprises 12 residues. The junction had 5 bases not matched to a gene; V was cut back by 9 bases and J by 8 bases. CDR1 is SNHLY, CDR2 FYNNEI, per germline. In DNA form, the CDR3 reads TGTGCCAGTGGACAGGGCGAAGAAAAACTGTTTTTT. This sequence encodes CASGQGEEKLFF.

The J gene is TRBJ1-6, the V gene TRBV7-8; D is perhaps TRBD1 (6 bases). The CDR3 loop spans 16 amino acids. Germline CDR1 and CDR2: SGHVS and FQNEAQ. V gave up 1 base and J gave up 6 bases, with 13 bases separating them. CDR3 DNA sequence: TGTGCCAGCAGCTTAGACCCGACAGGAGCTAATTCACCCCTCCACTTT. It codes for CASSLDPTGANSPLHF.